The 29 T cell receptor beta chains reported below all come from one sample, sequenced in a study of blood T cell repertoires in COVID-19 (dated by TCRdb to the early 2020s). Library preparation used the immunoSEQ multiplex PCR assay. TCRdb's version of the immuneACCESS table is confined to in-frame rearrangements and falls short of the full clone set. An unresolved V gene accounts for under half of the shortfall where checked; the remainder is of unknown origin. Across this sample there are roughly 71,000 clones, with 85% seen only once. The ten largest make up 23% of the sample. Sequencing input: peripheral blood. The source is a man aged 50 or older with acute or convalescent COVID-19.

V gene TRBV7-9 combines with J gene TRBJ2-7; tentatively, D is TRBD2 (5 bases). Germline values: CDR1 SEHNR, CDR2 FQNEAQ (reference sequence). V was pared by 6 bases and J by 7 bases, with 19 bases between. The CDR3 is made up of 14 amino acids. CDR3 DNA sequence: TGTGCCAGCAGTCTTCGGCATTCACCGGGGGAGCAGTACGTC. It specifies CASSLRHSPGEQYV.

The chain has TRBV4-1 and TRBJ2-1; 9 bases fit TRBD1. Germline V CDR1 and CDR2: MGHRA, YSYEKL. The length of the CDR3 is 15 residues. The V and J ends lost 4 bases and 6 bases, in that order; junction bases with no gene match: 7. The chain's CDR3 is CASSPRDRAGNEQFF. The CDR3 region has the DNA TGCGCCAGCAGCCCACGGGACAGGGCGGGCAATGAGCAGTTCTTC.

This chain uses TRBV5-6 with TRBJ2-2; D gene uncertain. Germline CDR1 SGHDT, CDR2 YYEEEE. CDR3 length: 13 residues. Trimming removed 2 bases at V and 5 bases at J, with 7 bases between. CDR3 protein: CASSLINTGELFF. CDR3 DNA: TGTGCCAGCAGCTTAATCAATACCGGGGAGCTGTTTTTT.

The chain combines TRBV18 with TRBJ1-1; D is possibly TRBD1 (5 bases). The ends were cut back, 2 bases at V and 3 bases at J, with 10 bases in the middle. This CDR3 spans 14 amino acids. Germline V gives CDR1 KGHSH, CDR2 LQKENI. The CDR3 nucleotides are TGTGCCAGCTCACCATTCAGGGATGACACTGAAGCTTTCTTT. Translating gives CASSPFRDDTEAFF.

The chain recombines TRBV6-4 with TRBJ2-2; TRBD1 is a possible D gene (5 bases). Germline lookup yields CDR1 MRHNA and CDR2 SNTAGT. The CDR3 extends over 13 amino acids. V was pared by 5 bases and J by 8 bases, with 12 bases between. The CDR3 coding sequence is TGTGCCAGCAGTTCACAGGACGGGGGGGAGCTGTTTTTT. This translates into CASSSQDGGELFF.

In this sample, this clone turned up once. The V and J genes are TRBV5-4 and TRBJ2-5; D is unresolved. The CDR3 covers 13 residues. Deletions cut 4 bases from V and 5 bases from J, with 12 bases between. The germline V gene has CDR1 SGHNT and CDR2 YYREEE (reference sequence). The CDR3 here is CASSPSRFETQYF. The CDR3 DNA follows: TGTGCCAGCAGCCCCAGCAGGTTCGAGACCCAGTACTTC.

J is TRBJ1-1 and V is TRBV19; possible D gene TRBD1, 5 bases. Germline V CDR1 and CDR2: LNHDA, SQIVND (reference sequence). Trimming removed 4 bases from V and 0 bases from J, with 9 bases in between. The CDR3 is 14 residues long. DNA of the CDR3: TGTGCCAGTAGTAGGGGGGTCATGAACACTGAAGCTTTCTTT. Its translation: CASSRGVMNTEAFF.

This chain joins TRBV28 and TRBJ1-2; 12 bases line up with TRBD1. Germline CDR1 and CDR2: MDHEN and SYDVKM. J gave up 6 bases and V 2 bases, and 4 bases lay outside the gene matches. The CDR3 totals 15 residues. The CDR3 loop reads CASSLGTGGAHGYTF. For the CDR3, the DNA is TGTGCCAGCAGTTTAGGGACAGGGGGCGCACATGGCTACACCTTC.

This chain links TRBV7-3 with TRBJ2-2; 9 positions match TRBD1. Germline V gene data show CDR1 as SGHTA and CDR2 as FQGTGA. The V gene end was trimmed by 0 bases and the J gene end by 6 bases; junction bases not matched to a gene: 11. The CDR3 loop spans 18 amino acids. CDR3 DNA sequence: TGTGCCAGCAGCTTAACGGCGCGGACAGGGGATGGGTCCGGGGAGCTGTTTTTT. Protein product: CASSLTARTGDGSGELFF. Combining the CDR3 with reference TRBV7-3 and TRBJ2-2 gives the whole variable domain GAGVSQTPSNKVTEKGKYVELRCDPISGHTALYWYRQSLGQGPEFLIYFQGTGAADDSGLPNDRFFAVRPEGSVSTLKIQRTERGDSAVYLCASSLTARTGDGSGELFFGEGSRLTVL.

This sequence joins TRBV5-1 and TRBJ2-2, with TRBD1 identical over 9 bases. V lost 4 bases, J lost 3 bases, and 7 bases stayed unmatched. The CDR3 sequence is 16 residues long. Germline loops: CDR1 SGHRS, CDR2 YFSETQ. The CDR3 region has the DNA TGCGCCAGCAGCCCACCGGACAGGGGAGACACCGGGGAGCTGTTTTTT. Protein sequence: CASSPPDRGDTGELFF.

V is TRBV6-5 and J is TRBJ1-5, with a weak D call TRBD1 (6 bases). The germline gives CDR1 MNHEY, CDR2 SVGAGI. Trimming stripped 8 bases from V and 8 bases from J, with 13 bases between. The CDR3 spans 12 residues. CDR3 loop: CASGRRGEPQHF. In DNA, the CDR3 is TGTGCCAGCGGGCGCAGGGGAGAGCCCCAGCATTTT.

This chain connects TRBV13 to TRBJ2-6; D ambiguous. The germline V gene has CDR1 PRHDT and CDR2 FYEKMQ (reference sequence). The CDR3 is 17 residues long. V shed 4 bases and J shed 0 bases, with 13 bases lying between them. CDR3 in DNA: TGTGCCAGCAGCTCCCGCTTTGGCCTCTCTGGGGCCAACGTCCTGACTTTC. Protein product: CASSSRFGLSGANVLTF.

The V and J genes are TRBV6-4 and TRBJ2-2; 7 bases are shared with TRBD1. Germline CDR1 MRHNA, CDR2 SNTAGT. After removal of 4 bases from V and 3 bases from J, the junction contained 2 bases not matched to a gene. CDR3 length: 14 amino acids. Written as DNA, the CDR3 is TGTGCCAGCAGTGGAACAGGGGACACCGGGGAGCTGTTTTTT. It specifies CASSGTGDTGELFF.

This chain links TRBV5-4 with TRBJ2-1; D perhaps matches TRBD2 (6 bases). V lost 0 bases to trimming and J lost 9 bases, with 16 bases between them. This CDR3 has 15 residues. The germline V gene encodes CDR1 SGHNT and CDR2 YYREEE (reference sequence). CDR3 residues: CASSLGASEGSEQFF. The DNA of the CDR3 is TGTGCCAGCAGCTTGGGGGCTAGCGAAGGTAGTGAGCAGTTCTTC.

The chain uses TRBV2 and TRBJ1-2, with D hard to call. This CDR3 comprises 13 residues. The germline CDR1 and CDR2 sequences are SNHLY and FYNNEI. V was shortened by 3 bases and J by 4 bases, with 9 bases between the two germline ends. The chain's CDR3 is CASSDKLPYGYTF. The CDR3 nucleotides are TGTGCCAGCAGTGATAAGCTCCCCTATGGCTACACCTTC.

The genes are TRBV2 and TRBJ1-5; possibly TRBD1 for D (5 bases). CDR1 and CDR2 (germline): SNHLY, FYNNEI. The CDR3 consists of 13 residues. With 5 bases removed from V and 9 bases from J, the gap between germline ends came to 14 bases. The CDR3 sequence is CASSLTDQTPQHF. The DNA of the CDR3 is TGTGCCAGCAGTCTGACAGATCAGACGCCCCAGCATTTT. The full variable domain, its missing parts supplied by reference TRBV2 and TRBJ1-5, is EPEVTQTPSHQVTQMGQEVILRCVPISNHLYFYWYRQILGQKVEFLVSFYNNEISEKSEIFDDQFSVERPDGSNFTLKIRSTKLEDSAMYFCASSLTDQTPQHFGDGTRLSIL.

This clone came up once. The chain uses TRBV25-1 and TRBJ2-7; the D gene is possibly TRBD2 (5 bases). Germline CDR1 and CDR2: MGHDK and SYGVNS. CDR3 length equals 11 residues. Trimming took 6 bases from V and 5 from J, leaving 8 bases between them. This CDR3 reads CASSWGDEQYF. The CDR3 bases are TGTGCCAGCAGCTGGGGAGACGAGCAGTACTTC.

The chain couples TRBV6-1 to TRBJ1-1; no reliable D call. Trimming took 1 base from V and 0 from J, leaving 9 bases between them. From germline, CDR1 is MNHNS and CDR2 SASEGT. The CDR3 consists of 15 residues. The CDR3 here is CASSEGGDMNTEAFF. In DNA form, the CDR3 reads TGTGCCAGCAGTGAAGGCGGGGATATGAACACTGAAGCTTTCTTT.

The chain carries TRBV9 and TRBJ1-2, with 8 bases identical to TRBD1. The V and J ends lost 5 bases and 8 bases, in that order; junction bases with no gene match: 5. The CDR3 is 12 amino acids. CDR1 is SGDLS and CDR2 is YYNGEE in the germline V gene. The CDR3, as DNA: TGTGCCAGCAGTGGGACAGGTGGAGGCTACACCTTC. Amino acids: CASSGTGGGYTF.

J is TRBJ2-7 and V is TRBV6-1; no clear D. V was pared by 2 bases and J by 2 bases, with 7 bases between. The germline V gene has CDR1 MNHNS and CDR2 SASEGT. This CDR3 comprises 13 residues. In DNA, the CDR3 is TGTGCCAGCAGTGAAACTCCCACCTACGAGCAGTACTTC. Amino acid sequence: CASSETPTYEQYF.

The rearrangement uses TRBV7-9 and TRBJ2-1; a weak D match, TRBD2 (6 bases). This CDR3 is 17 amino acids long. CDR1 and CDR2 (germline): SEHNR, FQNEAQ (reference sequence). V was trimmed by 0 bases and J by 4 bases, leaving 16 bases between them. DNA for the CDR3: TGTGCCAGCAGCTTAGCAGGAGGGGATTCCACTTACAATGAGCAGTTCTTC. Its protein is CASSLAGGDSTYNEQFF.

The chain couples TRBV24-1 to TRBJ2-2; a possible D gene is TRBD1 (6 bases). The CDR3 sequence is 17 residues long. Germline V gene lookup returns CDR1 KGHDR and CDR2 SFDVKD. Deletions cut 4 bases from V and 0 bases from J, with 14 bases between. CDR3 loop: CATSEAGTPANTGELFF. The CDR3 DNA reads TGTGCCACCAGTGAGGCCGGGACACCTGCGAACACCGGGGAGCTGTTTTTT.

The chain uses TRBV24-1 and TRBJ2-3; D gene ambiguous. The germline V and J ends were trimmed by 1 base and 2 bases, with 6 bases remaining between them. This CDR3 is 14 amino acids long. Germline CDR1 reads KGHDR; CDR2 reads SFDVKD. The CDR3 DNA is TGTGCCACCAGTGATTTATACAACACAGATACGCAGTATTTT. As protein: CATSDLYNTDTQYF.

The chain combines TRBV4-2 with TRBJ2-7; the D is unclear. Trimming took off 1 base at V and 3 bases at J, with 7 bases between the two ends. Per the germline V gene, CDR1 is LGHNA and CDR2 is YNFKEQ. CDR3 length: 13 amino acids. The CDR3 region has the DNA TGTGCCAGCAGCCAAGGAGACAACTACGAGCAGTACTTC. This encodes CASSQGDNYEQYF.

The CDR3: CASSPQRQVDTEAFF. CDR3 sequence (DNA): TGTGCCAGCTCACCACAGAGACAGGTGGACACTGAAGCTTTCTTT. The chain joins TRBV18 to TRBJ1-1; D may be TRBD1 (6 bases). V lost 1 base to trimming and J lost 3 bases, with 12 bases between them. Germline loops: CDR1 KGHSH, CDR2 LQKENI. The CDR3 spans 15 residues.

The chain combines TRBV10-3 with TRBJ2-7; D not certain. This CDR3 region has 13 residues. Germline loops: CDR1 ENHRY, CDR2 SYGVKD. Trimming stripped 1 base from V and 3 bases from J, with 7 bases between. The CDR3 DNA is TGTGCCATCAGTGAGTATCAGAACTACGAGCAGTACTTC. Protein sequence: CAISEYQNYEQYF.

CDR3 DNA sequence: TGTGCCAGCAGCTTAATGAGGCAGCCCCAGCATTTT. As protein: CASSLMRQPQHF. This chain uses TRBV7-2 with TRBJ1-5; D gene unclear. Germline V gene sequence: CDR1 SGHTA, CDR2 FQGNSA. V lost 2 bases to trimming and J lost 7 bases, with 6 bases between them. This CDR3 spans 12 amino acids.

This rearrangement joins TRBV14 to TRBJ1-6; the D gene is possibly TRBD1 (5 bases). This CDR3 contains 14 residues. The ends were cut back, 1 base at V and 7 bases at J, with 8 bases in the middle. Looked up from germline, CDR1 is SGHDN and CDR2 is FVKESK. Written as DNA, the CDR3 is TGTGCCAGCAGCCAAGCAGGGTACAATTCACCCCTCCACTTT. It specifies CASSQAGYNSPLHF.

This clone was observed a handful of times. This chain joins TRBV28 and TRBJ2-7, with D possibly TRBD2 on 6 matching bases. CDR1 MDHEN and CDR2 SYDVKM come from the germline V gene. This CDR3 has 13 amino acids. The ends were cut back, 5 bases at V and 3 bases at J, with 11 bases in the middle. The CDR3 protein is CASSIGGFYEQYF. The CDR3 nucleotides are TGTGCCAGCAGTATCGGGGGATTCTACGAGCAGTACTTC.